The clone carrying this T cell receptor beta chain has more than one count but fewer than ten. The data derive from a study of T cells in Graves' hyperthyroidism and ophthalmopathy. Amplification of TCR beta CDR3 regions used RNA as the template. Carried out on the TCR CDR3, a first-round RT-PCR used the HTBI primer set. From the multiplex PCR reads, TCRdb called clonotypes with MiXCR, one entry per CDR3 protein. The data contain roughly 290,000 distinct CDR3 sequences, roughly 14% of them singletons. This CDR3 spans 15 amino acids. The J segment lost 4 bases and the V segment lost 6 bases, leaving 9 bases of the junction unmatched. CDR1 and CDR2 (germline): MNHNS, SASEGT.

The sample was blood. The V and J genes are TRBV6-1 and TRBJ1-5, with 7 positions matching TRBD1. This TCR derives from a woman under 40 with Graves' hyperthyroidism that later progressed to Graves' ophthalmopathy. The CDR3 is CASRPTGAGNQPQHF. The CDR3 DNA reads TGTGCCAGCAGACCTACAGGGGCTGGTAATCAGCCCCAGCATTTT.